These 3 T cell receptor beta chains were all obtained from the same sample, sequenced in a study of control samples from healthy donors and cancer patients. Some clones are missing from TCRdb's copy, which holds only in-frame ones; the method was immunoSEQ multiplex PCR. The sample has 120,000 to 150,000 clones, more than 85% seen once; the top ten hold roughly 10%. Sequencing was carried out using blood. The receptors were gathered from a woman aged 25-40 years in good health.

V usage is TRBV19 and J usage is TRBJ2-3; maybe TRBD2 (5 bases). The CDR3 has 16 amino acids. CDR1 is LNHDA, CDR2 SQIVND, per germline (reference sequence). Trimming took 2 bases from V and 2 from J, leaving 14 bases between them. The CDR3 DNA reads TGTGCCAGTAGTATAATCCGGGGTCCGATCACAGATACGCAGTATTTT. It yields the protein CASSIIRGPITDTQYF.

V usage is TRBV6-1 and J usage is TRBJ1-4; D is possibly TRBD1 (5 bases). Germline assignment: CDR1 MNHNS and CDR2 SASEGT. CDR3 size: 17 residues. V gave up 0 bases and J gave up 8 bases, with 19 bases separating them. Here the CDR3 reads CASSEALIWVGDEKLFF. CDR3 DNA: TGTGCCAGCAGTGAAGCGCTCATCTGGGTGGGGGACGAAAAACTGTTTTTT.

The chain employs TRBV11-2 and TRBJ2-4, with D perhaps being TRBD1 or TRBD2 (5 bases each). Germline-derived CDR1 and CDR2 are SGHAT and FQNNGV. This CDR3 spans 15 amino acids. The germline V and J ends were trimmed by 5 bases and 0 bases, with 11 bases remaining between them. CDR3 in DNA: TGTGCCAGCAGCCCTGGGGCGGGAGCCAAAAACATTCAGTACTTC. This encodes CASSPGAGAKNIQYF.